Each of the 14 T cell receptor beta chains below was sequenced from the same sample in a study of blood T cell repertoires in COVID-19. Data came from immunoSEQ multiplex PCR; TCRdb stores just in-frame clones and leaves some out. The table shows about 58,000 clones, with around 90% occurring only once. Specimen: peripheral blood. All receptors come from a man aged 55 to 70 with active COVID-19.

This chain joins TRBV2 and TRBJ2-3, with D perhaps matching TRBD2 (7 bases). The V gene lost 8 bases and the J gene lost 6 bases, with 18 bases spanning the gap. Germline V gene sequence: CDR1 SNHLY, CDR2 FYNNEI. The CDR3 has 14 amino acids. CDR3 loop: CASQGRGGRDTQYF. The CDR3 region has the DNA TGTGCCAGCCAAGGGAGGGGGGGCCGTGATACGCAGTATTTT.

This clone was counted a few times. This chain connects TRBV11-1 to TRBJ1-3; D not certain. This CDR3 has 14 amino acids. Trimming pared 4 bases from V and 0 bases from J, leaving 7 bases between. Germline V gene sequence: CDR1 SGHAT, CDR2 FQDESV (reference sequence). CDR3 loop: CASSSGASGNTIYF. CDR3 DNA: TGTGCCAGCAGCTCGGGAGCCTCTGGAAACACCATATATTTT. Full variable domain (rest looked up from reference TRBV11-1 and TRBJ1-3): EAEVAQSPRYKITEKSQAVAFWCDPISGHATLYWYRQILGQGPELLVQFQDESVVDDSQLPKDRFSAERLKGVDSTLKIQPAELGDSAMYLCASSSGASGNTIYFGEGSWLTVV.

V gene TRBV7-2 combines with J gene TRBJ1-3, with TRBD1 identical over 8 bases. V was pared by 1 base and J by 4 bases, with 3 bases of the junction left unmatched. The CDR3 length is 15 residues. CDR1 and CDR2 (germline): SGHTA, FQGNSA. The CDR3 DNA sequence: TGTGCCAGCAGCTTAGGGACAGGGAAGGGAAACACCATATATTTT. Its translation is CASSLGTGKGNTIYF.

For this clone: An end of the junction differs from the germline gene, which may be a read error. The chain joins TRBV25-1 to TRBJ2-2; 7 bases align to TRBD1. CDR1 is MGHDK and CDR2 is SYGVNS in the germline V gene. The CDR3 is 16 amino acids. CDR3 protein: CASSDLGTVNIGELFF. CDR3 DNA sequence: TGTGCCAGCAGTGACTTGGGGACAGTGAACATCGGGGAGCTGTTTTTT.

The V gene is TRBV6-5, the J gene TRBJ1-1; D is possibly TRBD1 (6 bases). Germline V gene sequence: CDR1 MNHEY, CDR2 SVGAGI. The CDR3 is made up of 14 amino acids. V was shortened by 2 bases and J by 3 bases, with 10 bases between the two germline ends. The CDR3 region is CASSYLDRYTEAFF. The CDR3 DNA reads TGTGCCAGCAGTTACCTCGACAGGTACACTGAAGCTTTCTTT.

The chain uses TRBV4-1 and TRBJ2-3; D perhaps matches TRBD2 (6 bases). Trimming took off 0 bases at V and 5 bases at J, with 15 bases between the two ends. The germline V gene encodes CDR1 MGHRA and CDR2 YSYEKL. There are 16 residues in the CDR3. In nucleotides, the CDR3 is TGCGCCAGCAGCCAAGATCTCCCGGGAGCGGGAGATACGCAGTATTTT. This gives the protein CASSQDLPGAGDTQYF.

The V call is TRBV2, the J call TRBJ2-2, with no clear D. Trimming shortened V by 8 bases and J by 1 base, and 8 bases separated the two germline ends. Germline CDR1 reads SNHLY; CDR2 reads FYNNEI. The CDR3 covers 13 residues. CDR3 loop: CASQYQNTGELFF. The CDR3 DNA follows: TGTGCCAGCCAGTACCAGAACACCGGGGAGCTGTTTTTT.

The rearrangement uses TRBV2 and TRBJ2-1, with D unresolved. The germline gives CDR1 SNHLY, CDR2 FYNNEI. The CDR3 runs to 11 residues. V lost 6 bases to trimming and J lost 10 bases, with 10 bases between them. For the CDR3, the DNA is TGTGCCAGCAGCGAGTCCTGGGAGCAGTTCTTC. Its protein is CASSESWEQFF.

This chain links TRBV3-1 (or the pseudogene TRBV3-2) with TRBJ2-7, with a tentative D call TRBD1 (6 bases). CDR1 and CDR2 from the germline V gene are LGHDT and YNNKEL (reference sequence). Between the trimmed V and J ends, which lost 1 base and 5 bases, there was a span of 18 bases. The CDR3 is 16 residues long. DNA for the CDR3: TGTGCCAGCAGCCAAGTTAGCAGGGGCATATCCCACGAGCAGTACTTC. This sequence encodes CASSQVSRGISHEQYF.

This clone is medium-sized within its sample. The CDR3 nucleotides are TGTGCCAGCAGCTTAGCCTTAGGGGGAAACACCGGGGAGCTGTTTTTT. Amino acid sequence: CASSLALGGNTGELFF. The chain uses TRBV7-9 and TRBJ2-2; tentative D call: TRBD1 (6 bases). V was cut by 0 bases and J by 2 bases, with 10 bases left in between. This CDR3 is 16 amino acids long. CDR1 is SEHNR, CDR2 FQNEAQ, per germline (reference sequence).

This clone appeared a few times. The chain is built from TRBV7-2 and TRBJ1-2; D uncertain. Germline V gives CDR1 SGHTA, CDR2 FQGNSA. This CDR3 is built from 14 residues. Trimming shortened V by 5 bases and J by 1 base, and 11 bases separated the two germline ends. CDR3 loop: CASSQLTVNYGYTF. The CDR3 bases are TGTGCCAGCAGCCAACTTACAGTTAACTATGGCTACACCTTC.

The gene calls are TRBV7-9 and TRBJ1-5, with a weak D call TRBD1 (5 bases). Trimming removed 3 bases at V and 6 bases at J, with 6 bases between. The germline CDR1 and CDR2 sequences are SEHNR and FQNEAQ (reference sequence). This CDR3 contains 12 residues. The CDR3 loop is CASSFGAQPQHF. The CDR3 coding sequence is TGTGCCAGCAGCTTTGGGGCTCAGCCCCAGCATTTT.

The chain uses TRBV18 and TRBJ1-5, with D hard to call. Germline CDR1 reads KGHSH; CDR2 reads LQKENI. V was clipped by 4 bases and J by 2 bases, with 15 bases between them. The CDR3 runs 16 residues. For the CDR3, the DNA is TGTGCCAGCTCACAAACCCCACTTGGAGGCAATCAGCCCCAGCATTTT. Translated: CASSQTPLGGNQPQHF.

The DNA for the CDR3 is TGTGCCAGCAGCTTATCACAGGGGGCGGTTAATGAGCAGTTCTTC. This gives the protein CASSLSQGAVNEQFF. The chain links TRBV7-3 to TRBJ2-1; 9 bases fit TRBD1. In germline, CDR1 is SGHTA, CDR2 FQGTGA. The V segment lost 2 bases and the J segment 7 bases; nucleotides outside the gene matches: 6. This CDR3 region has 15 residues.